Below, 2 T cell receptor beta chains from the same sample are listed, as sequenced in a study of blood T cell repertoires in COVID-19. The assay was immunoSEQ multiplex PCR, and TCRdb's table has in-frame clones only and misses some. Of 41,000 or so clones listed, roughly 87% are singletons. The material sequenced was peripheral blood. The receptors originated from a man aged 55 to 70 with acute or convalescent COVID-19.

V is TRBV6-2 or TRBV6-3 and J is TRBJ1-2; possibly TRBD1 for D (6 bases). V lost 2 bases, J lost 4 bases, and 14 bases lay in between. The CDR3 length is 15 residues. In germline, CDR1 is MNHEY, CDR2 SVGEGT. CDR3 bases: TGTGCCAGCAGTTACAGGGCAGACAGGAGCTATGGCTACACCTTC. As protein: CASSYRADRSYGYTF.

This chain uses TRBV5-6 with TRBJ1-6; D is ambiguous. The CDR3 length is 15 residues. Trimming cost V 1 base and J 9 bases, with 14 bases left between them. The V gene's germline CDR1 is SGHDT and CDR2 YYEEEE. The CDR3 region is CASSLSDSLVSPLHF. The CDR3 nucleotides are TGTGCCAGCAGCTTGTCCGATAGCCTTGTTTCACCCCTCCACTTT.